A selection of T cell receptor beta chains follows, all from one sample in a study of T cells after yellow fever vaccination. TCRdb recomputed calls from the 5' RACE reads with MiXCR, one row per CDR3 protein. The data show a few hundred thousand distinct CDR3 sequences, 17% seen once. Specimen: PBMCs, collected 4 to 5 days after the first yellow fever vaccination. These receptors originate from a young man who received the YFV17D yellow fever vaccine. The CDR3 runs from the conserved cysteine through the conserved F or W. The D gene is left open where the match is weak. Rows give clone size only sometimes, using once, few, many, or a class for an expanded clone.

j_call v_call clone_size d_call cdr3_aa cdr3_nt
TRBJ2-1 TRBV4-2 . . CASSHLRAGAYNEQFF TGTGCCAGCAGCCACCTTCGTGCGGGTGCCTACAATGAGCAGTTCTTC
TRBJ2-3 TRBV6-2/TRBV6-3 few . CASLSRALGGTDTQYF TGTGCCAGTCTCTCGCGGGCCCTAGGGGGCACAGATACGCAGTATTTT
TRBJ1-3 TRBV12-3/TRBV12-4 many TRBD1 CASSPGTGPGNTIYF TGTGCCAGCAGCCCTGGGACAGGGCCGGGAAACACCATATATTTT
TRBJ1-2 TRBV7-9 . . CASSSPTARHGYTF TGTGCCAGCAGCTCCCCGACAGCGAGGCATGGCTACACCTTC
TRBJ2-5 TRBV12-3/TRBV12-4 . TRBD1 CASSSTGEETQYF TGTGCCAGCAGTTCCACAGGGGAAGAGACCCAGTACTTC
TRBJ1-1 TRBV5-1 many . CASSSQGRNTEAFF TGCGCCAGCAGCTCCCAGGGGAGGAACACTGAAGCTTTCTTT
TRBJ1-4 TRBV7-9 many TRBD1 CASSAGQGTNEKLFF TGTGCCAGCAGCGCTGGACAGGGAACTAATGAAAAACTGTTTTTT
TRBJ2-3 TRBV5-1 few . CASSLVTGTTDTQYF TGCGCCAGCAGCTTGGTCACGGGGACCACAGATACGCAGTATTTT
TRBJ2-2 TRBV7-9 once TRBD2 CASSLALVAGSTGELFF TGTGCCAGCAGCTTAGCGCTTGTAGCGGGGAGCACCGGGGAGCTGTTTTTT
TRBJ1-6 TRBV4-1 . TRBD1 CASSPWTGGSPLHF TGCGCCAGCAGCCCCTGGACAGGGGGTTCACCCCTCCACTTT
TRBJ2-5 TRBV25-1 . . CASRREGVETQYF TGTGCCAGCAGAAGGGAAGGGGTAGAGACCCAGTACTTC
TRBJ2-5 TRBV7-2 few TRBD1 CASSSETGLRTQYF TGTGCCAGCAGCTCCGAGACAGGGCTCAGGACCCAGTACTTC
TRBJ1-1 TRBV28 many . CASSFLRGSSEAFF TGTGCCAGCAGTTTTCTACGGGGTAGTAGTGAAGCTTTCTTT